This entry concerns a single TCR beta chain. Its target is not known. This sample was taken from a study of T cell responses to AZD1222 COVID-19 vaccine. Study at large: Second doses were pooled across both intervals (about 4 or about 12 weeks).

V was pared by 4 bases and J by 8 bases, with 14 bases between. CDR1 GTSNPN and CDR2 SVGIG come from the germline V gene (reference sequence). There are 12 residues in the CDR3. Study-level points and caveats: Unmutated variant regions reportedly attract nearly half of all spike-specific TCRs. Seropositive AZD1222 recipients at baseline numbered only five or six. Spike-specific TCR breadth and depth both grew after two AZD1222 doses.

The repertoire was sequenced with immunoSEQ multiplex PCR; TCRdb's copy has only in-frame clones and lacks some. The table includes approximately 110,000 clones, about 85% detected once. This clonotype was sampled from an adult in good health. This chain uses TRBV30 with TRBJ1-2, with D maybe TRBD1 (6 bases). The sequenced sample was peripheral blood, obtained on day 0 of AZD1222 vaccination. The CDR3 DNA follows: TGTGCCTGGACTACGAACGGACAGGGCTACACCTTC. Translated, it gives CAWTTNGQGYTF.